This TCR beta chain was found in a study of shared clonotypes between healthy human individuals. At the level of the study: Per-donor plates numbered three CD4 naive, three CD4 memory, two CD8 naive and one CD8 memory. Overall study results and limits: Only blood was sampled, and tissue TCR repertoires likely differ from blood ones.

Assay: immunoSEQ multiplex PCR; the TCRdb copy retains only in-frame clones and omits some. This table has approximately 530,000 clones, approximately 94% appearing once. The germline V gene has CDR1 LGHNA and CDR2 YNFKEQ. This CDR3 has 15 amino acids. V shed 4 bases and J shed 5 bases, with 17 bases lying between them. In regard to this clone: Its antigen is undetermined.

The source is a woman aged 25 to 39 in good health. The sequencing sample was made of naive CD4+ T cells sorted from blood. Subset denoted: CD45RA+ positively selected. This chain joins TRBV4-2 and TRBJ2-5, with TRBD2 as a possible D gene (6 bases). The CDR3 spells CASSRDSAGRETQYF. CDR3 DNA sequence: TGTGCCAGCAGCCGAGATTCCGCGGGGCGCGAGACCCAGTACTTC.